The present entry profiles one T cell receptor beta chain with its context. This record comes from a study of blood T cell repertoires in COVID-19. The protocol was immunoSEQ multiplex PCR, while the TCRdb copy is restricted to in-frame clones and leaves out a portion. The sample holds 68,000 or so clones, about 85% seen once. Per the germline V gene, CDR1 is SEHNR and CDR2 is FQNEAQ (reference sequence). This CDR3 has 16 residues. V was pared by 0 bases and J by 7 bases, with 7 bases of the junction left unmatched. Material for sequencing was peripheral blood. This clonotype was sampled from a woman in her forties or fifties with COVID-19, enrolled during active disease. J is TRBJ2-1 and V is TRBV7-9; 9 bases map to TRBD2. In nucleotides, the CDR3 is TGTGCCAGCAGCTTAGCGTCTAGCGGGAAGTGGAATGAGCAGTTCTTC. As protein: CASSLASSGKWNEQFF.